What follows are 9 T cell receptor beta chains derived from one specimen sequenced in a study of control samples from healthy donors and cancer patients. The table came from immunoSEQ multiplex PCR; TCRdb's copy has only in-frame clones and leaves some out. The table lists roughly 95,000 clones, roughly 92% of them singletons. Sequenced input: blood. The source of these receptors is a human donor in good health. The donor label of this sample is uncertain.

The chain combines TRBV29-1 with TRBJ1-2; unclear D gene. Germline CDR1 and CDR2: SQVTM and ANQGSEA. The germline V and J ends were trimmed by 3 bases and 1 base, with 12 bases remaining between them. The CDR3 loop spans 14 amino acids. The CDR3 DNA reads TGCAGCGTTGATGCAGAGCTTTTTAACTATGGCTACACCTTC. Residues: CSVDAELFNYGYTF.

J is TRBJ1-2 and V is TRBV5-4, with D uncertain. CDR1 SGHNT and CDR2 YYREEE come from the germline V gene (reference sequence). This CDR3 is 14 amino acids long. V lost 0 bases to trimming and J lost 4 bases, with 10 bases between them. The CDR3 DNA sequence: TGTGCCAGCAGCTTGGTTGGCCAGGCCTATGGCTACACCTTC. Translated, it gives CASSLVGQAYGYTF.

The chain has TRBV10-3 and TRBJ1-1, with D unclear. The CDR3 has 13 amino acids. CDR1 and CDR2 from the germline V gene are ENHRY and SYGVKD. Trimming took 4 bases from V and 6 from J, leaving 12 bases between them. The CDR3 region has the DNA TGTGCCATCAGTGGATCTCTCGATGCTGAAGCTTTCTTT. Translated, it gives CAISGSLDAEAFF.

The chain recombines TRBV6-6 with TRBJ2-3; 7 nucleotides match TRBD1. In germline, CDR1 is MNHNY, CDR2 SVGAGI (reference sequence). The CDR3 contains 16 residues. Trimming cost V 5 bases and J 0 bases; bases outside gene matches: 8. This chain's CDR3 is CASSPGPDRSTDTQYF. DNA of the CDR3: TGTGCCAGCAGTCCGGGACCGGACAGGAGCACAGATACGCAGTATTTT.

The gene calls are TRBV9 and TRBJ2-2; D possibly uses TRBD1 or TRBD2 (6 bases each). The CDR3 loop spans 15 amino acids. From germline, CDR1 is SGDLS and CDR2 YYNGEE. V lost 7 bases and J 5 bases, leaving 18 bases between the germline ends. The CDR3 sequence: CASAPGQGTTGELFF. The CDR3 bases are TGTGCCAGCGCTCCGGGGCAGGGGACTACCGGGGAGCTGTTTTTT.

The chain employs TRBV6-1 and TRBJ2-4, with 8 bases that match TRBD1. Looked up from germline, CDR1 is MNHNS and CDR2 is SASEGT. The CDR3 extends over 13 amino acids. Trimming at V came to 3 bases and at J to 12 bases, leaving 7 bases not matched to a gene. CDR3 DNA: TGTGCCAGCAGTGAGGGACAGGCGGTGCATCAGTACTTC. Protein: CASSEGQAVHQYF.

The chain uses TRBV5-6 and TRBJ2-1; D is undetermined. Germline V gene lookup returns CDR1 SGHDT and CDR2 YYEEEE. This CDR3 region has 14 residues. Trimming pared 5 bases from V and 8 bases from J, leaving 17 bases between. DNA of the CDR3: TGTGCCAGCAGGTCTCCCTCCTTTGGCGATGAGCAGTTCTTC. It specifies CASRSPSFGDEQFF.

The chain joins TRBV19 to TRBJ1-5; tentatively, D is TRBD1 (6 bases). Germline CDR1 and CDR2: LNHDA and SQIVND (reference sequence). Trimming took off 7 bases at V and 0 bases at J, with 13 bases between the two ends. There are 15 residues in the CDR3. The CDR3 nucleotides are TGTGCCAGTAAGAACGGACAGAATAGCAATCAGCCCCAGCATTTT. Protein: CASKNGQNSNQPQHF.

This sequence joins TRBV27 and TRBJ1-6; perhaps TRBD1 as D (5 bases). Germline V CDR1 and CDR2: MNHEY, SMNVEV (reference sequence). The CDR3 has 12 amino acids. Trimming pared 4 bases from V and 16 bases from J, leaving 14 bases between. The CDR3 DNA is TGTGCCAGCAGTTCCTGGAAGGGGCTTCTCCACTTT. This sequence encodes CASSSWKGLLHF.